A single sample gave rise to the 21 T cell receptor beta chains below, sequenced in a study of T cells in Graves' hyperthyroidism and ophthalmopathy. Amplification of TCR beta CDR3 regions was performed using RNA transcripts as template. The study used the HTBI primer set for a first-round RT-PCR of the TCR CDR3. TCRdb fed the multiplex PCR reads into MiXCR, producing one record per CDR3 protein. The sample contains approximately 520,000 distinct CDR3 sequences, approximately 25% of which appear only once. Specimen: blood. Every receptor here comes from a woman in her thirties with Graves' ophthalmopathy.

The sample holds one count of this clonotype. The chain combines TRBV12-3 or TRBV12-4 with TRBJ1-2, with D maybe TRBD1 (5 bases). Trimming stripped 1 base from V and 7 bases from J, with 13 bases between. The CDR3 consists of 14 residues. The CDR3 region has the DNA TGTGCCAGCAGTTTAGTCTTGGGGGTTGGTGGCTACACCTTC. Residues: CASSLVLGVGGYTF.

The V and J genes are TRBV12-3 or TRBV12-4 and TRBJ1-2; maybe TRBD1 (5 bases). Deletions cut 5 bases from V and 2 bases from J, with 12 bases between. CDR3 length equals 14 residues. For the CDR3, the DNA is TGTGCCAGCAGTCCCTCGTGGGGCAACTATGGCTACACCTTC. Its protein product is CASSPSWGNYGYTF.

The chain combines TRBV6-1 with TRBJ2-5; D unresolved. This CDR3 is built from 14 residues. The V end was cut by 2 bases, the J end by 1 base, with 8 bases between. Per the germline V gene, CDR1 is MNHNS and CDR2 is SASEGT. DNA of the CDR3: TGTGCCAGCAGTGAATACACCTTCCAAGAGACCCAGTACTTC. Its translation is CASSEYTFQETQYF.

This clonotype has ten or more counts. The chain carries TRBV7-2 and TRBJ1-5; no clear D. Looked up from germline, CDR1 is SGHTA and CDR2 is FQGNSA. Trimming took 1 base from V and 4 from J, leaving 17 bases between them. The CDR3 extends over 17 amino acids. CDR3 loop: CASSLGRTPGRNQPQHF. The CDR3 bases are TGTGCCAGCAGCTTAGGGCGGACTCCAGGCCGGAATCAGCCCCAGCATTTT.

In its sample, this clonotype was seen many times. The chain is built from TRBV5-1 and TRBJ2-7; D may correspond to TRBD1 or TRBD2 (5 bases each). The ends were cut back, 6 bases at V and 1 base at J, with 14 bases in the middle. Germline V lookup: CDR1 SGHRS, CDR2 YFSETQ. This CDR3 has 14 residues. The DNA for the CDR3 is TGCGCCAGCATGTCCGGGACGGGATCCTACGAGCAGTACTTC. The encoded protein is CASMSGTGSYEQYF. The whole variable domain, filled in from reference TRBV5-1 and TRBJ2-7, reads KAGVTQTPRYLIKTRGQQVTLSCSPISGHRSVSWYQQTPGQGLQFLFEYFSETQRNKGNFPGRFSGRQFSNSRSEMNVSTLELGDSALYLCASMSGTGSYEQYFGPGTRLTVT.

In this sample, this clonotype turned up many times. This chain links TRBV29-1 with TRBJ1-2, with D maybe TRBD1 (5 bases). The CDR3 is 11 amino acids. Germline V gene sequence: CDR1 SQVTM, CDR2 ANQGSEA. V lost 7 bases to trimming and J lost 3 bases, with 9 bases between them. CDR3 protein: CSAGQDYGYTF. CDR3 in DNA: TGCAGCGCCGGACAAGACTATGGCTACACCTTC.

Ten or more counts support this clonotype. V gene TRBV12-3 or TRBV12-4 combines with J gene TRBJ1-1; D is undetermined. CDR3 length equals 14 residues. Trimming took 5 bases from V and 11 from J, leaving 21 bases between them. The CDR3 reads CASSPTRPISWAFF. CDR3 nucleotide sequence: TGTGCCAGCAGTCCTACTCGTCCCATATCTTGGGCTTTCTTT.

There are many counts of this clonotype. This chain connects TRBV20-1 to TRBJ2-5; 11 positions agree with TRBD2. The CDR3 extends over 14 amino acids. Germline V gives CDR1 DFQATT, CDR2 SNEGSKA (reference sequence). J was trimmed by 5 bases and V by 5 bases; bases with no gene match: 7. The CDR3 reads CSAQKGTSGETQYF. The CDR3 nucleotides read TGCAGTGCTCAGAAGGGGACTAGCGGTGAGACCCAGTACTTC.

Many counts were recorded for this clonotype. The gene calls are TRBV6-2 or TRBV6-3 and TRBJ2-5, with 12 positions matching TRBD1. This CDR3 region has 15 residues. In germline, CDR1 is MNHEY, CDR2 SVGEGT. The trim removed 5 bases at V and 4 bases at J, leaving 5 bases unmatched. CDR3 protein: CASSQGQGALETQYF. The CDR3, as DNA: TGTGCCAGCAGTCAGGGACAGGGGGCTTTAGAGACCCAGTACTTC.

This clonotype was picked up many times. The V call is TRBV29-1, the J call TRBJ1-1; D remains unclear. The V end lost 7 bases, the J end lost 3 bases, and 15 bases lay between the germline ends. CDR1 and CDR2 from the germline V gene are SQVTM and ANQGSEA. The CDR3 runs 13 residues. The CDR3, as DNA: TGCAGCGCCGAAGAAACCCGGGACACTGAAGCTTTCTTT. Residues: CSAEETRDTEAFF. Complete variable domain (other parts from reference TRBV29-1 and TRBJ1-1): SAVISQKPSRDICQRGTSLTIQCQVDSQVTMMFWYRQQPGQSLTLIATANQGSEATYESGFVIDKFPISRPNLTFSTLTVSNMSPEDSSIYLCSAEETRDTEAFFGQGTRLTVV.

In this sample, this clonotype turned up many times. The V and J genes are TRBV12-3 or TRBV12-4 and TRBJ1-1; unclear D gene. The length of the CDR3 is 12 residues. V lost 7 bases, J lost 1 base, and 7 bases lay in between. Here the CDR3 reads CASIMRNTEAFF. DNA of the CDR3: TGTGCCAGCATAATGAGGAACACTGAAGCTTTCTTT.

This clonotype has at least ten counts. The chain links TRBV12-3 or TRBV12-4 to TRBJ2-2, with 11 bases identical to TRBD2. CDR3 length: 17 amino acids. The V and J ends lost 0 bases and 5 bases, in that order; junction bases with no gene match: 5. The CDR3 sequence is CASSLASGGAGTGELFF. CDR3 nucleotide sequence: TGTGCCAGCAGTTTAGCTAGCGGGGGGGCTGGAACCGGGGAGCTGTTTTTT.

The chain links TRBV7-3 to TRBJ2-2, with 8 bases fitting TRBD2. J was trimmed by 0 bases and V by 5 bases; bases with no gene match: 5. CDR1 SGHTA and CDR2 FQGTGA come from the germline V gene. The CDR3 has 16 amino acids. The CDR3 spells CASSLNSGANTGELFF. For the CDR3, the DNA is TGTGCCAGCAGCCTCAATAGCGGGGCGAACACCGGGGAGCTGTTTTTT. Full variable domain (outside the CDR3, taken from reference TRBV7-3 and TRBJ2-2): GAGVSQTPSNKVTEKGKYVELRCDPISGHTALYWYRQSLGQGPEFLIYFQGTGAADDSGLPNDRFFAVRPEGSVSTLKIQRTERGDSAVYLCASSLNSGANTGELFFGEGSRLTVL.

The rearrangement joins TRBV2 to TRBJ2-7, with no clear D. Trimming pared 4 bases from V and 2 bases from J, leaving 6 bases between. Germline V gives CDR1 SNHLY, CDR2 FYNNEI. The CDR3 runs 12 residues. The chain's CDR3 is CASSVSPYEQYF. For the CDR3, the DNA is TGTGCCAGCAGTGTAAGTCCCTACGAGCAGTACTTC.

The sample holds many counts of this clonotype. The chain is built from TRBV2 and TRBJ2-7; the match to TRBD2 covers 8 bases. This CDR3 region has 16 residues. Germline V CDR1 and CDR2: SNHLY, FYNNEI. V lost 5 bases, J lost 4 bases, and 13 bases stayed unmatched. The CDR3 is CASSLSRGGSGYEQYF. The CDR3 region has the DNA TGTGCCAGCAGTCTTTCCCGGGGGGGCAGCGGATACGAGCAGTACTTC. Together with reference TRBV2 and TRBJ2-7, the CDR3 gives the full variable domain: EPEVTQTPSHQVTQMGQEVILRCVPISNHLYFYWYRQILGQKVEFLVSFYNNEISEKSEIFDDQFSVERPDGSNFTLKIRSTKLEDSAMYFCASSLSRGGSGYEQYFGPGTRLTVT.

Ten or more counts support this clonotype. The gene calls are TRBV6-1 and TRBJ1-1, with 8 nucleotides matching TRBD1. The CDR3 is made up of 13 amino acids. J was trimmed by 6 bases and V by 8 bases; bases with no gene match: 8. Germline V CDR1 and CDR2: MNHNS, SASEGT. The CDR3 nucleotides read TGTGCCAGCGCAGGGGGCTTGGGCGCTGAAGCTTTCTTT. Its protein product is CASAGGLGAEAFF.

This clonotype appeared many times. The J gene is TRBJ2-7, the V gene TRBV10-3; a possible D gene is TRBD1 (5 bases). CDR3 length equals 13 residues. Germline-derived CDR1 and CDR2 are ENHRY and SYGVKD. The ends were cut back, 6 bases at V and 5 bases at J, with 14 bases in the middle. CDR3 sequence: CAIRQVSSDEQYF. For the CDR3, the DNA is TGTGCCATCAGACAGGTGTCATCGGACGAGCAGTACTTC.

This clonotype was seen many times. V and J are TRBV18 and TRBJ1-2; D gene uncertain. The CDR3 is made up of 12 amino acids. Trimming removed 2 bases from V and 6 bases from J, with 7 bases in between. Germline CDR1 reads KGHSH; CDR2 reads LQKENI. This chain's CDR3 is CASSPGSHGYTF. The CDR3 DNA reads as TGTGCCAGCTCACCAGGGAGCCATGGCTACACCTTC.

The rearrangement links TRBV24-1 to TRBJ2-6; D is unresolved. The CDR3 contains 19 residues. The ends were cut back, 9 bases at V and 2 bases at J, with 25 bases in the middle. CDR1 and CDR2 (germline): KGHDR, SFDVKD. The CDR3, as DNA: TGTGCCACCGGTTGGAAGCGCCTAGGGTCTGGGGCTGGGGCCAACGTCCTGACTTTC. Its translation is CATGWKRLGSGAGANVLTF.

This clonotype was seen more than once but under ten times. The V gene is TRBV7-9, the J gene TRBJ2-7, with D perhaps matching TRBD2 (6 bases). The CDR3 consists of 14 residues. Germline CDR1 and CDR2: SEHNR and FQNEAQ (reference sequence). V dropped 2 bases and J dropped 2 bases, with 10 bases sitting between them. The CDR3 region is CASSLPGTPYEQYF. The CDR3 DNA sequence: TGTGCCAGCAGCTTACCCGGGACTCCCTACGAGCAGTACTTC.

CDR3 DNA sequence: TGTGCCAGCAAAGTGACAGGAGAAGAGACCCAGTACTTC. Its translation: CASKVTGEETQYF. The rearrangement links TRBV7-2 to TRBJ2-5, with TRBD1 as a possible D gene (6 bases). Trimming shortened V by 7 bases and J by 3 bases, and 12 bases separated the two germline ends. Per germline, CDR1 SGHTA and CDR2 FQGNSA. The CDR3 totals 13 residues.